These T cell receptor beta chains were read from a single sample in a study of Tregs in tolerant kidney transplant recipients. Their antigen targets remain unknown. The table came from immunoSEQ multiplex PCR; TCRdb's copy has only in-frame clones and leaves some out. Here the sample spans just under 45,000 clones, about 95% being singletons. The sequenced material came from Tregs from blood cultured with allogeneic cells. These receptors originate from a human donor in good health. Each CDR3 is given without its conserved first and last residue. Each record gives: V gene, D gene, CDR3 protein. The D gene is left open where the match is weak.

>TRBV7-3|.
ASSLYGGVDEQY
>TRBV2|TRBD1
ASQPGGIGEQY
>TRBV11-2|.
ASSLQGETQY
>TRBV6-1|TRBD1
ATHIDRGRDEQF
>TRBV6-5|TRBD1
ASSNHRGPISGYT
>TRBV9|TRBD1
ASSVTGELEAF
>TRBV2|.
ASSATSSNQPQH
>TRBV2|.
ASSEGRADTEAF
>TRBV18|TRBD1
ASSPRGAGTGAYEQY
>TRBV18|.
ASSPSGGGMNTEAF
>TRBV2|TRBD2
ASRLGLAYEQF
>TRBV6-6|TRBD1
ASRSRTGQIYEQY
>TRBV5-4|.
ASTRDISYEQY
>TRBV10-1|TRBD1
ASSATGTGVTGELF
>TRBV7-9|.
ASSTEAGGYGYT
>TRBV6-1|TRBD1
ASARDRINTEAF
>TRBV19|.
ASSIWREDGYT
>TRBV5-1|TRBD2
ASSLWSGGTTGELF
>TRBV6-1|TRBD2
ASSGRTSGIGNEQF
>TRBV18|TRBD1
ASSQSTGGLNEQF
>TRBV18|.
ASSPTRATNEKLF
>TRBV9|.
ASSVSPRSNEQY
>TRBV11-2|.
ASSSESYGYT
>TRBV5-4|TRBD1
ASSGGTGVQETQY
>TRBV30|.
AWSGRAGVTEAF
>TRBV19|TRBD1
ATRGITGFQETQY
>TRBV18|TRBD2
ASSPRVAGGPGVSDTQY
>TRBV11-2|TRBD2
ASSRTSFGDEQY
>TRBV7-9|TRBD2
ASSQRLAGGTGELF